The clone carrying this T cell receptor (beta chain) was picked up many times. The target antigen is unknown. This entry comes from a study of regulatory T cells in long-lasting Graves disease. Study information: Newly diagnosed Graves' patients had taken antithyroid drugs under 3 months.

Researchers made TCR beta libraries by using iRepertoire HTBI primers and running Arm-PCR on CDR3 regions. TCRdb reprocessed the multiplex PCR reads via MiXCR and lists one record per CDR3 protein. The sample holds about 400,000 distinct CDR3 sequences, about 16% seen once. General observations from the study: Those with persistent disease had in common more public clonotypes (about 3,000) than new patients (roughly 930). Lower TCR diversity was seen in persistent Graves' patients than in newly diagnosed ones. Repertoires from persistent disease leaned toward TRBV28, TRBJ1-2 and TRBJ2-5.

The CDR3 consists of 14 residues. Germline loops: CDR1 LGHNT, CDR2 FRNRAP. V was trimmed by 6 bases and J by 6 bases, leaving 17 bases between them. The time point here: newly diagnosed GD, antithyroid drugs for less than 3 months. There was RNA extracted from PBMCs, and the TCR library was made from it. The sample in question was peripheral blood mononuclear cells (PBMCs), obtained at new diagnosis, from a patient treated with antithyroid drugs. The receptor comes from a female donor with Graves disease. This chain joins TRBV12-5 and TRBJ2-5; D perhaps matches TRBD2 (6 bases). This CDR3 is CASGLGTLVKTQYF. The CDR3 DNA reads as TGTGCTAGTGGCCTCGGGACTCTGGTAAAGACCCAGTACTTC.